The present TCR beta chain was sequenced within a study of blood T cell repertoires in COVID-19. Study context: From the United States, Italy and Spain came samples of acute and convalescent COVID-19. Sample material is recorded as cDNA or gDNA derived from T cells, B-cell-depleted T cells, or PBMCs.

Source study methods: Reference gene primer amplification yielded estimated nucleated cell counts. Only in-frame clones appear in the TCRdb table, and some are missing; sequencing was by immunoSEQ multiplex PCR. D and trimming were read from the DNA, whereas the V and J calls and clone size are those reported in that table. The table has about 99,000 clones, about 80% seen once. The CDR3 loop spans 14 amino acids. V shed 4 bases and J 2 bases; nucleotides not matched to a gene: 3. Germline V gene lookup returns CDR1 SEHNR and CDR2 FQNEAQ (reference sequence). The specimen was peripheral blood. This TCR derives from a man aged 60 to 69 with acute or convalescent COVID-19. The rearrangement links TRBV7-9 to TRBJ2-3; 7 bases are shared with TRBD1. The chain's CDR3 is CASSWTGTTDTQYF. The CDR3 bases are TGTGCCAGCAGCTGGACAGGTACCACAGATACGCAGTATTTT.